These T cell receptor beta chains were read from a single sample in a study of human T cells and chemical hapten exposure. MiXCR, applied by TCRdb to the RACE reads, yields one record per CDR3 protein. Seen here are about 99,000 distinct CDR3 sequences, 9.5% to 15% observed once, and the top ten hold less than 2.5%. The sample was whole blood, taken in connection with sensitization to the hapten diphenylcyclopropenone (DPC). Receptors originate from a woman in her thirties or forties with alopecia areata. Some clones in this sample may be carry-over from other donors' samples. The conserved cysteine and the conserved F or W are not part of the CDR3 here. Each record gives: J gene, V gene, CDR3 protein.

j_gene: TRBJ2-1; v_gene: TRBV7-2; CDR3aa: ASSLESKGEQF
j_gene: TRBJ2-1; v_gene: TRBV3-1; CDR3aa: ASSHSKSSYNEQF
j_gene: TRBJ2-3; v_gene: TRBV7-6; CDR3aa: ASSPPGTSGTNTQY
j_gene: TRBJ2-1; v_gene: TRBV28; CDR3aa: ASTSTGTPLDNEQF
j_gene: TRBJ1-5; v_gene: TRBV20-1; CDR3aa: SAQGTGINQPQH
j_gene: TRBJ2-1; v_gene: TRBV7-8; CDR3aa: ASSLPLSGASSYNEQF
j_gene: TRBJ2-3; v_gene: TRBV20-1; CDR3aa: SPSGSLRTDTQY
j_gene: TRBJ1-1; v_gene: TRBV7-9; CDR3aa: ASSLVEGNTEAF
j_gene: TRBJ2-1; v_gene: TRBV19; CDR3aa: ASINSYNEQF
j_gene: TRBJ2-3; v_gene: TRBV28; CDR3aa: ASRAGYHTQY
j_gene: TRBJ1-6; v_gene: TRBV7-9; CDR3aa: ASTHGPGQGSSYNSPLH
j_gene: TRBJ2-6; v_gene: TRBV27; CDR3aa: ASSFKRSGANVLT
j_gene: TRBJ1-6; v_gene: TRBV5-6; CDR3aa: ASSLVTDNSPLH
j_gene: TRBJ2-7; v_gene: TRBV28; CDR3aa: ASSFLDSYEQY
j_gene: TRBJ2-7; v_gene: TRBV2; CDR3aa: ASRGQGMGEQY
j_gene: TRBJ1-2; v_gene: TRBV29-1; CDR3aa: SVGSPGGGYT
j_gene: TRBJ2-2; v_gene: TRBV5-4; CDR3aa: ASSSDPGRNTGELF
j_gene: TRBJ2-7; v_gene: TRBV5-6; CDR3aa: ASSLNRDRWK
j_gene: TRBJ1-3; v_gene: TRBV7-6; CDR3aa: ASSAMTGHGNTIY
j_gene: TRBJ2-7; v_gene: TRBV7-6; CDR3aa: ASSLAPGVNPSYEQY
j_gene: TRBJ2-2; v_gene: TRBV29-1; CDR3aa: SAKDRARNTGELF
j_gene: TRBJ2-7; v_gene: TRBV6-5; CDR3aa: ASSLHRDRGPYEQY
j_gene: TRBJ2-7; v_gene: TRBV27; CDR3aa: ASSPGLAKNEQY
j_gene: TRBJ1-1; v_gene: TRBV18; CDR3aa: ASSPRTGATEAF
j_gene: TRBJ1-3; v_gene: TRBV6-6; CDR3aa: ASNPQGSGNTIY
j_gene: TRBJ2-1; v_gene: TRBV6-4; CDR3aa: ASSDSYQGGTLEQF
j_gene: TRBJ2-7; v_gene: TRBV2; CDR3aa: ASSGRDRGYEQY
j_gene: TRBJ2-1; v_gene: TRBV4-1; CDR3aa: ASSQDLRQDEQF
j_gene: TRBJ2-3; v_gene: TRBV28; CDR3aa: ASGPGQNTDTQY
j_gene: TRBJ2-5; v_gene: TRBV29-1; CDR3aa: SVNAYGGETQY
j_gene: TRBJ2-7; v_gene: TRBV20-1; CDR3aa: SARRDSYEQY
j_gene: TRBJ2-6; v_gene: TRBV2; CDR3aa: ASSGQISGANVLT
j_gene: TRBJ2-3; v_gene: TRBV20-1; CDR3aa: SAGGGQSYTDTQY
j_gene: TRBJ1-1; v_gene: TRBV18; CDR3aa: ASSPNRGADTEAF